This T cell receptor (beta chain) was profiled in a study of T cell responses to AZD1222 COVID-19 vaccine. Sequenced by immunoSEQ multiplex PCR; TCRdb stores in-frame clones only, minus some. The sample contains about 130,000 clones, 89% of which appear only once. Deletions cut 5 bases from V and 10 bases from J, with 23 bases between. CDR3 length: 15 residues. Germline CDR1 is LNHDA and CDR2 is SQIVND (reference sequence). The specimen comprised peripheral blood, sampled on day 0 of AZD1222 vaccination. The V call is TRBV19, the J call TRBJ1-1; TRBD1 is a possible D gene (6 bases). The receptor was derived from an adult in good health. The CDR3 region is CASSSNMRGSGAAFF. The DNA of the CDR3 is TGTGCCAGTAGTTCTAACATGAGGGGTTCGGGGGCAGCTTTCTTT.